These 18 T cell receptor beta chains were all obtained from the same sample, sequenced in a study of blood T cell repertoires in COVID-19. Some clones are missing from TCRdb's copy, which holds only in-frame ones; the method was immunoSEQ multiplex PCR. This sample has some 310,000 clones, with approximately 89% found just once. The sample consisted of PBMCs or T cells enriched from blood (not recorded which). Source of these receptors: a woman aged 25 to 39 who had recovered from COVID-19.

The chain links TRBV23-1 to TRBJ1-5, with D possibly matching TRBD1 (6 bases). TRBV23-1 counts as an open reading frame of uncertain function. The CDR3 extends over 15 amino acids. V was pared by 2 bases and J by 4 bases, with 12 bases between. CDR3 nucleotides: TGCGCCAGCAGTCAACGGGGGGCAGAAAATCAGCCCCAGCATTTT. It translates to CASSQRGAENQPQHF.

The V call is TRBV5-5, the J call TRBJ1-4; TRBD1 matches 9 bases. Germline CDR1 SGHKS, CDR2 YYEKEE (reference sequence). Unmatched junction bases numbered 8, after V lost 1 base and J lost 1 base. The CDR3 spans 18 residues. CDR3 sequence (DNA): TGTGCCAGCAGCTTGACTATACAGGGGGCTGGAACTAATGAAAAACTGTTTTTT. This sequence encodes CASSLTIQGAGTNEKLFF.

The V call is TRBV10-2, the J call TRBJ1-2; D might be TRBD1 (5 bases). This CDR3 contains 14 residues. The V end was cut by 4 bases, the J end by 7 bases, with 16 bases between. CDR1 is WSHSY and CDR2 is SAAADI in the germline V gene. The CDR3 DNA reads TGCGCCAGCAGTGGGGGAGGGGTAATGAGTGGCTACACCTTC. This sequence encodes CASSGGGVMSGYTF.

This chain uses TRBV6-5 with TRBJ2-7, with unresolved D. The CDR3 is 14 amino acids. Per the germline V gene, CDR1 is MNHEY and CDR2 is SVGAGI. Trimming shortened V by 2 bases and J by 2 bases, and 10 bases separated the two germline ends. CDR3 region: CASSYDPSAYEQYF. Here the CDR3 DNA reads TGTGCCAGCAGTTACGACCCCAGCGCCTACGAGCAGTACTTC.

The chain couples TRBV28 to TRBJ1-6; the match to TRBD1 covers 7 bases. CDR1 and CDR2 from the germline V gene are MDHEN and SYDVKM. V lost 6 bases, J lost 7 bases, and 15 bases stayed unmatched. CDR3 length: 17 amino acids. Written as DNA, the CDR3 is TGTGCCAGCAGACACAGGGACAGTTCTCTGGGCAATTCACCCCTCCACTTT. This gives the protein CASRHRDSSLGNSPLHF.

This chain joins TRBV19 and TRBJ1-1; D gene uncertain. The ends were cut back, 0 bases at V and 4 bases at J, with 9 bases in the middle. This CDR3 contains 14 residues. Germline-derived CDR1 and CDR2 are LNHDA and SQIVND (reference sequence). CDR3 loop: CASSIEESGTEAFF. The CDR3 nucleotides read TGTGCCAGTAGTATAGAGGAGTCGGGCACTGAAGCTTTCTTT.

CDR3 loop: CASSQTGGETQYF. In DNA form, the CDR3 reads TGTGCCAGCAGTCAGACGGGAGGAGAGACCCAGTACTTC. The rearrangement links TRBV3-1 (or the pseudogene TRBV3-2) to TRBJ2-5, with 7 bases matching TRBD2. CDR1 is LGHDT and CDR2 is YNNKEL in the germline V gene (reference sequence). The CDR3 spans 13 residues. Unmatched junction bases numbered 5, after V lost 6 bases and J lost 4 bases.

V is TRBV6-4 and J is TRBJ1-2, with no clear D. CDR3 size: 14 residues. Germline loops: CDR1 MRHNA, CDR2 SNTAGT. The V end lost 6 bases, the J end lost 0 bases, and 11 bases lay between the germline ends. CDR3 in amino acids: CASSPGEANYGYTF. Here the CDR3 DNA reads TGTGCCAGCAGCCCTGGGGAGGCTAACTATGGCTACACCTTC.

The chain links TRBV28 to TRBJ1-2; maybe TRBD1 (6 bases). This CDR3 region has 12 residues. Per the germline V gene, CDR1 is MDHEN and CDR2 is SYDVKM. V lost 6 bases and J lost 7, with 12 bases in between. DNA for the CDR3: TGTGCCAGCAGAAACAGGGCTCGTGGCTACACCTTC. Amino acids: CASRNRARGYTF.

The rearrangement uses TRBV6-5 and TRBJ1-4; 8 bases are a match to TRBD1. The V segment lost 6 bases and the J segment 4 bases; nucleotides outside the gene matches: 4. The germline V gene has CDR1 MNHEY and CDR2 SVGAGI. The CDR3 spans 14 residues. CDR3 coding DNA: TGTGCCAGCAGCGTAGGACAGGGTAATGAAAAACTGTTTTTT. Translation gives CASSVGQGNEKLFF.

The V call is TRBV11-3, the J call TRBJ2-2; tentative D call: TRBD2 (5 bases). This CDR3 contains 17 residues. Germline V gene data show CDR1 as SGHNT and CDR2 as YENEEA. The V gene lost 4 bases and the J gene lost 4 bases, with 19 bases spanning the gap. CDR3 DNA sequence: TGTGCCAGCAGCTCCACCGGGTGGGGTCGGGGCACCGGGGAGCTGTTTTTT. It codes for CASSSTGWGRGTGELFF.

V usage is TRBV5-1 and J usage is TRBJ2-1; the D gene is possibly TRBD1 (6 bases). Trimming cost V 1 base and J 8 bases, with 16 bases left between them. This CDR3 has 15 residues. Germline V gives CDR1 SGHRS, CDR2 YFSETQ. DNA for the CDR3: TGCGCCAGCAGCTTGAACAGGGTGGCGTCGGATGAGCAGTTCTTC. Protein product: CASSLNRVASDEQFF.

This clone came up once. This chain joins TRBV7-9 and TRBJ2-7, with 11 bases identical to TRBD1. The CDR3 runs 16 residues. With V trimmed by 5 bases and J by 4 bases, 10 bases remained unmatched. Germline-derived CDR1 and CDR2 are SEHNR and FQNEAQ (reference sequence). The CDR3: CASSGVRTGGLYEQYF. CDR3 in DNA: TGTGCCAGCAGCGGGGTAAGGACAGGGGGCTTGTACGAGCAGTACTTC.

In this sample, this clone turned up a few times. The chain combines TRBV2 with TRBJ2-7; 9 bases align to TRBD1. V dropped 7 bases and J dropped 7; count of bases not matched to a gene: 14. Germline loops: CDR1 SNHLY, CDR2 FYNNEI. This CDR3 contains 15 residues. The CDR3 region is CASTSTGTGSQEQYF. The CDR3 region has the DNA TGTGCCAGCACCTCGACCGGGACAGGGAGTCAAGAGCAGTACTTC.

This clone appeared a few times. The chain recombines TRBV4-1 with TRBJ1-5, with no clear D. Trimming stripped 1 base from V and 1 base from J, with 11 bases between. The CDR3 totals 16 residues. Germline CDR1 MGHRA, CDR2 YSYEKL. In DNA form, the CDR3 reads TGCGCCAGCAGCCAAGTTGTTATTCCGAGCAATCAGCCCCAGCATTTT. It codes for CASSQVVIPSNQPQHF.

The J gene is TRBJ2-1, the V gene TRBV5-1, with D unresolved. Germline-derived CDR1 and CDR2 are SGHRS and YFSETQ. Trimming stripped 4 bases from V and 5 bases from J, with 4 bases between. The CDR3 runs to 11 residues. Here the CDR3 DNA reads TGCGCCAGCAGCGCGAACAATGAGCAGTTCTTC. Amino acid sequence: CASSANNEQFF.

The chain has TRBV6-5 and TRBJ2-2; TRBD1 matches at 10 bases. The CDR3 is made up of 15 amino acids. The trim removed 7 bases at V and 1 base at J, leaving 3 bases unmatched. Looked up from germline, CDR1 is MNHEY and CDR2 is SVGAGI. CDR3 DNA: TGTGCCAGCACCGGACAGGGGGGGAACACCGGGGAGCTGTTTTTT. This encodes CASTGQGGNTGELFF.

J is TRBJ2-5 and V is TRBV7-2, with a possible D match to TRBD2 (5 bases). Germline loops: CDR1 SGHTA, CDR2 FQGNSA. The CDR3 is made up of 16 amino acids. Deletions cut 1 base from V and 1 base from J, with 13 bases between. The CDR3 nucleotides read TGTGCCAGCAGCTTAGATCACGGGATAGTCCAAGAGACCCAGTACTTC. Translating it yields CASSLDHGIVQETQYF.